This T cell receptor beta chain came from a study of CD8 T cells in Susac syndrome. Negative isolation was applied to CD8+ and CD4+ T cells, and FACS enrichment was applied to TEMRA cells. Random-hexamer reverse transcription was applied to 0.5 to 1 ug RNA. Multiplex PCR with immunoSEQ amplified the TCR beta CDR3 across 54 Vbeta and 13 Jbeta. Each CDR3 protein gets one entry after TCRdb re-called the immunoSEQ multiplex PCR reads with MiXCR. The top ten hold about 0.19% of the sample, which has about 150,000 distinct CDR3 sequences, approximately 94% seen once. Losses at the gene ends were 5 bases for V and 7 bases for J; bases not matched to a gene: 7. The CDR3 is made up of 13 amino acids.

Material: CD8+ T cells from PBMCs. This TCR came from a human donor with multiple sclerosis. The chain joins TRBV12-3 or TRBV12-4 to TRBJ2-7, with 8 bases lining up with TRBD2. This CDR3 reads CASSRGGLWEQYF. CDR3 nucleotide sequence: TGTGCCAGCAGTCGGGGGGGCCTTTGGGAGCAGTACTTC.